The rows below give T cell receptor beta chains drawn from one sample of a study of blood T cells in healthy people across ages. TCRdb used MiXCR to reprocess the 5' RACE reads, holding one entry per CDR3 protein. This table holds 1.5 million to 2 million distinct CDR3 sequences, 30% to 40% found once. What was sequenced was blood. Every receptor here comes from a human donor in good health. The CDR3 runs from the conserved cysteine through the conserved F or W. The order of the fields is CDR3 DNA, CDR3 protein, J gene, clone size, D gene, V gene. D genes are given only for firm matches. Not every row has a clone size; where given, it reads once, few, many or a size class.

cdr3_nt: TGTGCCAGCAGTTACGACGGCAGCGGGGGTTATGGCTACACCTTC
cdr3_aa: CASSYDGSGGYGYTF
j_call: TRBJ1-2
clone_size: NA
d_call: NA
v_call: TRBV6-2/TRBV6-3

cdr3_nt: TGTGCCAGCAGTCCCACTATTGGGACGCAGTATTTT
cdr3_aa: CASSPTIGTQYF
j_call: TRBJ2-3
clone_size: once
d_call: NA
v_call: TRBV6-5

cdr3_nt: TGTGCCAGCAGCTTCTGGGAGGGCTCTGGGGCCAACGTCCTGACTTTC
cdr3_aa: CASSFWEGSGANVLTF
j_call: TRBJ2-6
clone_size: few
d_call: TRBD2
v_call: TRBV5-8

cdr3_nt: TGTGCCAGCAGCTTAGACAAGACCGGCGGCTACACCTTC
cdr3_aa: CASSLDKTGGYTF
j_call: TRBJ1-2
clone_size: few
d_call: NA
v_call: TRBV7-9

cdr3_nt: TGTGCCATCAAATCCGACAGACAGAACACTGAAGCTTTCTTT
cdr3_aa: CAIKSDRQNTEAFF
j_call: TRBJ1-1
clone_size: few
d_call: NA
v_call: TRBV10-3

cdr3_nt: TGTGCCAGCAGACCCCCGACAGGGTACTATAATTCACCCCTCCACTTT
cdr3_aa: CASRPPTGYYNSPLHF
j_call: TRBJ1-6
clone_size: NA
d_call: TRBD1
v_call: TRBV7-2

cdr3_nt: TGTGCCAGCAGTTCAAGCCTAGCGGGGGGGCCCTACAATGAGCAGTTCTTC
cdr3_aa: CASSSSLAGGPYNEQFF
j_call: TRBJ2-1
clone_size: few
d_call: TRBD2
v_call: TRBV7-8

cdr3_nt: TGTGCCAGCAGCTCCCACGTCGAGACCCAGTACTTC
cdr3_aa: CASSSHVETQYF
j_call: TRBJ2-5
clone_size: few
d_call: NA
v_call: TRBV7-2

cdr3_nt: TGTGCCAGCGGTTGGGGCGACGAGCAGTACTTC
cdr3_aa: CASGWGDEQYF
j_call: TRBJ2-7
clone_size: NA
d_call: NA
v_call: TRBV25-1

cdr3_nt: TGTGCCAGCAACGTAGCTGTCGGGGTTAATTCACCCCTCCACTTT
cdr3_aa: CASNVAVGVNSPLHF
j_call: TRBJ1-6
clone_size: NA
d_call: NA
v_call: TRBV9

cdr3_nt: TGTGCCAGCAGCTTAGTGGGGGGGATCACAGATACGCAGTATTTT
cdr3_aa: CASSLVGGITDTQYF
j_call: TRBJ2-3
clone_size: NA
d_call: TRBD2
v_call: TRBV7-2

cdr3_nt: TGCAGTGCTAAGAGAGGGGATCGCTCCTACGAGCAGTACTTC
cdr3_aa: CSAKRGDRSYEQYF
j_call: TRBJ2-7
clone_size: NA
d_call: NA
v_call: TRBV20-1

cdr3_nt: TGTGCCAGCAGCCGAACAGGGTCAGCACATGGGGCCAACGTCCTGACTTTC
cdr3_aa: CASSRTGSAHGANVLTF
j_call: TRBJ2-6
clone_size: NA
d_call: NA
v_call: TRBV14

cdr3_nt: TGTGCCAGCCGGAACCGGGACTCAAAAAACATTCAGTACTTC
cdr3_aa: CASRNRDSKNIQYF
j_call: TRBJ2-4
clone_size: few
d_call: NA
v_call: TRBV12-3/TRBV12-4

cdr3_nt: TGTGCCAGCAGCTTAGATCAGGGCACCGGGGAGCTGTTTTTT
cdr3_aa: CASSLDQGTGELFF
j_call: TRBJ2-2
clone_size: few
d_call: NA
v_call: TRBV11-2